The T cell receptor beta chain under discussion was sequenced for a study of OX40 agonist ivuxolimab in advanced cancers. The protocol was immunoSEQ multiplex PCR, while the TCRdb copy is restricted to in-frame clones and leaves out a portion. The sample contains tens of thousands of clones, about four fifths of which appear only once. V lost 7 bases and J lost 5, with 14 bases in between. Germline V gene data show CDR1 as LNHDA and CDR2 as SQIVND (reference sequence). This CDR3 comprises 13 residues. The V call is TRBV19, the J call TRBJ1-1, with D possibly matching TRBD1 (5 bases). The sequence was collected from an adult with an advanced solid tumor such as melanoma, head and neck, liver or kidney cancer. This specimen consisted of CD4+ or CD8+ T cells sorted from blood, obtained in a trial of the OX40 agonist ivuxolimab. The CDR3 region has the DNA TGTGCCAGTAAAGGCTTGGGGGAGACTGAAGCTTTCTTT. Its translation is CASKGLGETEAFF.